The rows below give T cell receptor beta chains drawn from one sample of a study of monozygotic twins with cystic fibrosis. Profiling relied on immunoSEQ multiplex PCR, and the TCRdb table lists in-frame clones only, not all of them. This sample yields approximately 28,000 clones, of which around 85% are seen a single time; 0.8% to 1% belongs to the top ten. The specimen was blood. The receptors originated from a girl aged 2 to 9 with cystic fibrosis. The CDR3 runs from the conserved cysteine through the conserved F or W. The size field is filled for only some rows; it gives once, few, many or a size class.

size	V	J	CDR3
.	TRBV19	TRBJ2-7	CASSAGIYEQYF
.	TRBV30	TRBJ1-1	CAWDTGQRGTEAFF
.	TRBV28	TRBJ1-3	CASSPGPSRATSGNTIYF
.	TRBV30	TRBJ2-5	CAWRGGQGETQYF
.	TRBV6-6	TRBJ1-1	CASSYFPWGVGTEAFF
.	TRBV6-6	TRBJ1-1	CASGRSVNTEAFF
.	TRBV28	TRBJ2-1	CASRGPTSVDEQFF
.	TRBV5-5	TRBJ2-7	CASSIRTFHEQYF
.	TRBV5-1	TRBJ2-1	CASSLEWVTYNEQFF
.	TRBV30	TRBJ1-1	CAWSDSYYTEAFF
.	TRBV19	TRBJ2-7	CASSLQIRGDYEQYF
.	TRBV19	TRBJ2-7	CASSVAGGPYEQYF
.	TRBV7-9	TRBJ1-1	CASSSSKGVTEAFF
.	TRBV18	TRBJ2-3	CASSPTASGRGDTQYF
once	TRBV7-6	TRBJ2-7	CASSTSATPSEQYF
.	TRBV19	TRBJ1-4	CASSSGTAENEKLFF
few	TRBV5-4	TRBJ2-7	CATASGPRAHEQYF
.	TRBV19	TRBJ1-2	CASRPGRGPSGYTF
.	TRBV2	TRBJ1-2	CASRAGTGGGDGYTF
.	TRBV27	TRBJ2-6	CASTAVLAGANVLTF
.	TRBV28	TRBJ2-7	CASSFWQGRTYEQYF
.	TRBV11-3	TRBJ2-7	CASSLGQTRPDEQYF